This T cell receptor beta chain was captured in a study of blood T cell repertoires in COVID-19. Across the study: Acute and convalescent COVID-19 specimens originated in the United States, Italy and Spain.

Sequencing was performed with immunoSEQ multiplex PCR; in TCRdb, only in-frame clones are kept and a portion is missing. The repertoire includes roughly 150,000 clones, about four fifths of them detected once, and approximately 3% sits in the top ten. CDR1 SGHAT and CDR2 FQNNGV come from the germline V gene. The CDR3 has 16 amino acids. Trimming removed 1 base from V and 0 bases from J, with 13 bases in between. This clone was recorded a few times. This study enrolled people aged about 18 to 100 from approximately 25 US geographic areas. Cohorts were assigned according to the clinical history that participants reported.

Sequenced material: PBMCs or T cells enriched from blood (not recorded which). The receptor comes from a woman aged 55 to 70 who had recovered from COVID-19. J is TRBJ2-7 and V is TRBV11-2, with D perhaps matching TRBD2 (6 bases). CDR3 nucleotides: TGTGCCAGCAGCTTAGCAAGCGGGCAGCTCTCCTACGAGCAGTACTTC. Protein sequence: CASSLASGQLSYEQYF.